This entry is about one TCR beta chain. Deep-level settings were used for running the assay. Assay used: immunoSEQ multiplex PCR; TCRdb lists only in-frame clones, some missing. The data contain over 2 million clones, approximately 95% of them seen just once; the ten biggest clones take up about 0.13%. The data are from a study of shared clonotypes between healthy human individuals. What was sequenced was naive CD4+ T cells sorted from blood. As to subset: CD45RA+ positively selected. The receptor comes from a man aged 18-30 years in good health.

DNA for the CDR3: TGCGCCAGCAGCTTTAAGCGGGAGGGAAACGAGCAGTACTTC. Protein sequence: CASSFKREGNEQYF. This chain links TRBV5-1 with TRBJ2-7, with 10 bases that match TRBD2. Germline trimming cut 2 bases from V and 5 bases from J; bases unmatched to any gene: 4. Germline CDR1 is SGHRS and CDR2 is YFSETQ. The CDR3 runs 14 residues.